The sequence of this T cell receptor beta chain was determined in a study of OX40 agonist ivuxolimab in advanced cancers. Background on the study: With a range of roughly 23 to 79, age averaged roughly 60 years, and more than 75% were male.

Libraries were prepared by immunoSEQ multiplex PCR; TCRdb keeps only in-frame clonotypes and omits some of them. The table lists some 130,000 clones, approximately 92% of them singletons. Overall study findings and caveats: The 0.1-3.0 mg/kg partial responders had among the lowest clonal expansion.

Excluded were patients having autoimmune disease history or systemic immunosuppression. V lost 7 bases and J 6 bases, leaving 18 bases between the germline ends. Germline CDR1 is SGHTA and CDR2 is FQGNSA. This CDR3 comprises 14 residues. As regards this clone: Its target is not known.

This sequence joins TRBV7-2 and TRBJ1-2, with D unresolved. The material sequenced was CD4+ or CD8+ T cells sorted from blood, taken in a trial of the OX40 agonist ivuxolimab. The sequence was obtained from an adult with an advanced solid tumor such as melanoma, head and neck, liver or kidney cancer. As DNA, the CDR3 is TGTGCCAGCACCCCGGACCCGACGGGTAATGGCTACACCTTC. Translated: CASTPDPTGNGYTF.